The rows below give T cell receptor beta chains drawn from one sample of a study of blood T cell repertoires in COVID-19. Sequenced by immunoSEQ multiplex PCR; TCRdb stores in-frame clones only, minus some. The sample holds about 150,000 clones, 70% to 90% seen once. Input material: peripheral blood. The receptor set was obtained from a woman aged 55-70 years with COVID-19, enrolled during active disease. Both conserved end residues are part of each CDR3. A D gene is named only where the DNA matches it firmly. Some rows have no size entry. The others give once, few or many, or a class for an expanded clone.

J gene: TRBJ1-1
V gene: TRBV5-6
D gene: -
clone size: -
CDR3 length: 19
CDR3 protein: CASRPLGAEAGIMNTEAFF
CDR3 DNA: TGTGCCAGCAGACCTCTGGGGGCTGAGGCAGGTATCATGAACACTGAAGCTTTCTTT

J gene: TRBJ2-3
V gene: TRBV6-5
D gene: -
clone size: -
CDR3 length: 15
CDR3 protein: CASSPRGTSTDTQYF
CDR3 DNA: TGTGCCAGCAGCCCCCGGGGGACTAGCACAGATACGCAGTATTTT

J gene: TRBJ1-2
V gene: TRBV25-1
D gene: -
clone size: -
CDR3 length: 12
CDR3 protein: CASSRDGLYPYF
CDR3 DNA: TGTGCCAGCAGCCGGGACGGACTATACCCCTACTTC

J gene: TRBJ2-1
V gene: TRBV4-1
D gene: TRBD1
clone size: -
CDR3 length: 16
CDR3 protein: CASSQEGTVAYNEQFF
CDR3 DNA: TGCGCCAGCAGCCAAGAGGGGACAGTTGCCTACAATGAGCAGTTCTTC

J gene: TRBJ1-1
V gene: TRBV4-2
D gene: TRBD1
clone size: -
CDR3 length: 13
CDR3 protein: CASSQSGGTEAFF
CDR3 DNA: TGTGCCAGCAGCCAATCAGGGGGCACTGAAGCTTTCTTT

J gene: TRBJ2-5
V gene: TRBV5-1
D gene: -
clone size: once
CDR3 length: 14
CDR3 protein: CASRREAYQETQYF
CDR3 DNA: TGCGCCAGCAGACGTGAAGCGTACCAAGAGACCCAGTACTTC

J gene: TRBJ1-5
V gene: TRBV19
D gene: -
clone size: -
CDR3 length: 15
CDR3 protein: CASSIWGQRNQPQHF
CDR3 DNA: TGTGCCAGTAGTATTTGGGGGCAGCGGAATCAGCCCCAGCATTTT

J gene: TRBJ1-1
V gene: TRBV7-8
D gene: -
clone size: -
CDR3 length: 13
CDR3 protein: CASSRWSGDGRVF
CDR3 DNA: TGTGCCAGCAGCCGATGGTCCGGGGATGGGCGAGTCTTT

J gene: TRBJ2-3
V gene: TRBV11-3
D gene: -
clone size: -
CDR3 length: 13
CDR3 protein: CASSKTWLEAQYF
CDR3 DNA: TGTGCCAGCAGCAAAACTTGGCTCGAGGCGCAGTATTTT

J gene: TRBJ1-1
V gene: TRBV9
D gene: -
clone size: -
CDR3 length: 17
CDR3 protein: CASSAVPGALMNTEAFF
CDR3 DNA: TGTGCCAGCAGCGCCGTACCAGGGGCCCTGATGAACACTGAAGCTTTCTTT

J gene: TRBJ1-1
V gene: TRBV19
D gene: -
clone size: -
CDR3 length: 13
CDR3 protein: CASSISGATEAFF
CDR3 DNA: TGTGCCAGTAGTATAAGCGGCGCCACTGAAGCTTTCTTT

J gene: TRBJ1-2
V gene: TRBV5-6
D gene: TRBD1
clone size: -
CDR3 length: 16
CDR3 protein: CASSYRDSKANYGYTF
CDR3 DNA: TGTGCCAGCAGCTACCGGGACAGCAAAGCTAACTATGGCTACACCTTC

J gene: TRBJ2-1
V gene: TRBV9
D gene: -
clone size: -
CDR3 length: 16
CDR3 protein: CASSVGAGSSYNEQFF
CDR3 DNA: TGTGCCAGCAGCGTAGGGGCGGGGAGCTCCTACAATGAGCAGTTCTTC

J gene: TRBJ1-2
V gene: TRBV7-9
D gene: TRBD1
clone size: -
CDR3 length: 16
CDR3 protein: CASSLAGGTGGYGYTF
CDR3 DNA: TGTGCCAGCAGCTTAGCTGGAGGGACAGGGGGCTATGGCTACACCTTC

J gene: TRBJ1-1
V gene: TRBV3-1/TRBV3-2
D gene: -
clone size: once
CDR3 length: 15
CDR3 protein: CASSRHSSENTEAFF
CDR3 DNA: TGTGCCAGCAGCCGTCACAGCTCAGAGAACACTGAAGCTTTCTTT

J gene: TRBJ2-3
V gene: TRBV18
D gene: -
clone size: once
CDR3 length: 13
CDR3 protein: CASSPRVQDTQYF
CDR3 DNA: TGTGCCAGCTCACCACGTGTGCAGGATACGCAGTATTTT

J gene: TRBJ2-2
V gene: TRBV7-3
D gene: -
clone size: -
CDR3 length: 12
CDR3 protein: CASRQGPGELFF
CDR3 DNA: TGTGCCAGCAGACAGGGACCCGGGGAGCTGTTTTTT

J gene: TRBJ2-1
V gene: TRBV24-1
D gene: TRBD2
clone size: -
CDR3 length: 13
CDR3 protein: CATSDPTSAEQFF
CDR3 DNA: TGTGCCACCAGTGACCCGACTAGCGCTGAGCAGTTCTTC

J gene: TRBJ1-6
V gene: TRBV6-5
D gene: -
clone size: -
CDR3 length: 14
CDR3 protein: CASTRTEDNSPLHF
CDR3 DNA: TGTGCCAGCACCAGGACAGAAGATAATTCACCCCTCCACTTT

J gene: TRBJ1-1
V gene: TRBV11-2
D gene: -
clone size: -
CDR3 length: 16
CDR3 protein: CASSSLEGAVNTEAFF
CDR3 DNA: TGTGCCAGCAGCTCTCTGGAAGGGGCGGTGAACACTGAAGCTTTCTTT

J gene: TRBJ1-2
V gene: TRBV15
D gene: -
clone size: -
CDR3 length: 14
CDR3 protein: CATSRAREGSGYTF
CDR3 DNA: TGTGCCACCAGCAGAGCCCGGGAGGGGAGCGGCTACACCTTC

J gene: TRBJ2-1
V gene: TRBV7-9
D gene: TRBD1
clone size: -
CDR3 length: 15
CDR3 protein: CASSLVGTGVVEQFF
CDR3 DNA: TGTGCCAGCAGCTTAGTTGGGACAGGGGTAGTTGAGCAGTTCTTC

J gene: TRBJ1-2
V gene: TRBV13
D gene: TRBD1
clone size: -
CDR3 length: 16
CDR3 protein: CASSSAIQGAHYGYTF
CDR3 DNA: TGTGCCAGCAGCTCCGCGATACAGGGGGCTCACTATGGCTACACCTTC

J gene: TRBJ2-5
V gene: TRBV10-3
D gene: TRBD2
clone size: -
CDR3 length: 17
CDR3 protein: CAISPGLAGAKQETQYF
CDR3 DNA: TGTGCCATCAGTCCGGGACTAGCGGGGGCTAAACAAGAGACCCAGTACTTC

J gene: TRBJ2-3
V gene: TRBV7-9
D gene: TRBD2
clone size: -
CDR3 length: 14
CDR3 protein: CASSTLAGADTQYF
CDR3 DNA: TGTGCCAGCAGCACCCTAGCGGGGGCAGATACGCAGTATTTT

J gene: TRBJ2-1
V gene: TRBV9
D gene: -
clone size: -
CDR3 length: 15
CDR3 protein: CASSVGPGANNEQFF
CDR3 DNA: TGTGCCAGCAGCGTAGGGCCAGGGGCCAACAATGAGCAGTTCTTC

J gene: TRBJ1-4
V gene: TRBV20-1
D gene: -
clone size: -
CDR3 length: 10
CDR3 protein: CSAEAEELFF
CDR3 DNA: TGCAGTGCTGAGGCTGAGGAACTGTTTTTT

J gene: TRBJ1-1
V gene: TRBV7-2
D gene: -
clone size: -
CDR3 length: 14
CDR3 protein: CASTFLQGNAEAFF
CDR3 DNA: TGTGCCAGCACCTTCCTACAGGGAAACGCTGAAGCTTTCTTT

J gene: TRBJ1-1
V gene: TRBV3-1/TRBV3-2
D gene: -
clone size: -
CDR3 length: 14
CDR3 protein: CASSGRREGTEAFF
CDR3 DNA: TGTGCCAGCAGCGGGCGGCGGGAGGGCACTGAAGCTTTCTTT

J gene: TRBJ1-1
V gene: TRBV5-1
D gene: -
clone size: -
CDR3 length: 15
CDR3 protein: CASSPGEGLNTEAFF
CDR3 DNA: TGCGCCAGCAGCCCGGGGGAGGGTTTGAACACTGAAGCTTTCTTT

J gene: TRBJ2-7
V gene: TRBV3-1/TRBV3-2
D gene: -
clone size: -
CDR3 length: 15
CDR3 protein: CASNSLQGPSYEQYF
CDR3 DNA: TGTGCCAGCAACTCCCTACAGGGCCCTTCCTACGAGCAGTACTTC

J gene: TRBJ2-1
V gene: TRBV7-9
D gene: -
clone size: -
CDR3 length: 15
CDR3 protein: CASSLRQHERGEQFF
CDR3 DNA: TGTGCCAGCAGCCTAAGACAGCACGAGAGGGGGGAGCAGTTCTTC

J gene: TRBJ2-1
V gene: TRBV9
D gene: TRBD2
clone size: -
CDR3 length: 16
CDR3 protein: CASSPTLAGAYNEQFF
CDR3 DNA: TGTGCCAGCAGCCCTACTCTAGCGGGGGCCTACAATGAGCAGTTCTTC

J gene: TRBJ1-2
V gene: TRBV19
D gene: TRBD1
clone size: -
CDR3 length: 14
CDR3 protein: CASTDDRENYGYTF
CDR3 DNA: TGTGCCAGTACCGATGACAGGGAGAACTATGGCTACACCTTC

J gene: TRBJ2-7
V gene: TRBV5-1
D gene: TRBD2
clone size: -
CDR3 length: 16
CDR3 protein: CASSLRASGTAYEQYF
CDR3 DNA: TGCGCCAGCAGCCTGAGGGCTAGCGGGACCGCCTACGAGCAGTACTTC

J gene: TRBJ2-5
V gene: TRBV7-2
D gene: -
clone size: -
CDR3 length: 15
CDR3 protein: CASTWRGGGQETQYF
CDR3 DNA: TGTGCCAGTACCTGGAGAGGGGGGGGCCAAGAGACCCAGTACTTC

J gene: TRBJ2-1
V gene: TRBV27
D gene: -
clone size: -
CDR3 length: 16
CDR3 protein: CASSYWEGGSYNEQFF
CDR3 DNA: TGTGCCAGCAGTTATTGGGAGGGGGGCTCCTACAATGAGCAGTTCTTC

J gene: TRBJ1-1
V gene: TRBV18
D gene: -
clone size: -
CDR3 length: 11
CDR3 protein: CASSLQDEAFF
CDR3 DNA: TGTGCCAGCTCCTTACAAGATGAAGCTTTCTTT

J gene: TRBJ2-2
V gene: TRBV9
D gene: TRBD2
clone size: -
CDR3 length: 21
CDR3 protein: CASSVGSASGPSDFPTGELFF
CDR3 DNA: TGTGCCAGCAGCGTAGGGTCGGCTAGCGGGCCTTCTGATTTTCCCACCGGGGAGCTGTTTTTT

J gene: TRBJ2-2
V gene: TRBV11-2
D gene: -
clone size: once
CDR3 length: 15
CDR3 protein: CASSQKQGFGGELFF
CDR3 DNA: TGTGCCAGCAGCCAGAAACAGGGTTTCGGCGGGGAGCTGTTTTTT

J gene: TRBJ1-3
V gene: TRBV25-1
D gene: -
clone size: once
CDR3 length: 15
CDR3 protein: CASSVAGSVGNTIYF
CDR3 DNA: TGTGCCAGCAGTGTAGCGGGGAGCGTTGGAAACACCATATATTTT

J gene: TRBJ1-2
V gene: TRBV28
D gene: -
clone size: few
CDR3 length: 13
CDR3 protein: CASSDLVGAGYTF
CDR3 DNA: TGTGCCAGCAGTGATCTGGTGGGGGCCGGCTACACCTTC

J gene: TRBJ2-7
V gene: TRBV6-5
D gene: TRBD2
clone size: -
CDR3 length: 15
CDR3 protein: CASSYGGTGRDEQYF
CDR3 DNA: TGTGCCAGCAGTTACGGGGGGACTGGGAGGGATGAGCAGTACTTC

J gene: TRBJ2-7
V gene: TRBV11-2
D gene: -
clone size: -
CDR3 length: 13
CDR3 protein: CASSGSGAREQYF
CDR3 DNA: TGTGCCAGCAGTGGTAGTGGGGCTCGGGAGCAGTACTTC

J gene: TRBJ1-4
V gene: TRBV21-1
D gene: -
clone size: -
CDR3 length: 19
CDR3 protein: CASILFPPGQRSTNEKLFF
CDR3 DNA: TGTGCCAGCATCCTTTTTCCGCCGGGACAGAGATCAACTAATGAAAAACTGTTTTTT

J gene: TRBJ2-7
V gene: TRBV19
D gene: TRBD1
clone size: -
CDR3 length: 13
CDR3 protein: CASSISGGGEQYF
CDR3 DNA: TGTGCCAGTAGTATTTCAGGGGGCGGCGAGCAGTACTTC

J gene: TRBJ1-4
V gene: TRBV28
D gene: -
clone size: -
CDR3 length: 13
CDR3 protein: CASSSGFRGGLFF
CDR3 DNA: TGTGCCAGCAGCTCCGGCTTTCGGGGAGGACTGTTTTTT

J gene: TRBJ1-2
V gene: TRBV18
D gene: -
clone size: -
CDR3 length: 16
CDR3 protein: CASSPLPLSGAYGYTF
CDR3 DNA: TGTGCCAGCTCACCTCTCCCCCTCTCAGGGGCATATGGCTACACCTTC

J gene: TRBJ1-5
V gene: TRBV4-1
D gene: TRBD1
clone size: -
CDR3 length: 16
CDR3 protein: CASSQESTGNYQPQHF
CDR3 DNA: TGCGCCAGCAGCCAAGAATCGACAGGGAATTATCAGCCCCAGCATTTT